These T cell receptor beta chains were read from a single sample in a study of cytomegalovirus exposure and HLA in healthy donors. Libraries were prepared by immunoSEQ multiplex PCR; TCRdb keeps only in-frame clonotypes and omits some of them. The sample contains approximately 190,000 clones, 75% to 85% of which appear only once. The material sequenced was PBMCs. The receptor set was obtained from a woman in her twenties or thirties in good health and CMV-seropositive. Each CDR3 is given with its conserved first and last residue. Fields, in order: J gene, V gene, CDR3 length, clone size, D gene, CDR3 DNA, CDR3 protein. A D gene is named only where the DNA matches it firmly. The size entry is marked missing in some rows and otherwise reads once, few, many or a size class.

j_call: TRBJ2-5
v_call: TRBV6-6
cdr3_length: 13
clone_size: NA
d_call: TRBD2
cdr3_nt: TGTGCCAGCAGCGGACTAGCGGGAGAGACCCAGTACTTC
cdr3_aa: CASSGLAGETQYF

j_call: TRBJ1-1
v_call: TRBV5-6
cdr3_length: 14
clone_size: NA
d_call: NA
cdr3_nt: TGTGCCAGCAGCCCGACCGGGGAGAACACTGAAGCTTTCTTT
cdr3_aa: CASSPTGENTEAFF

j_call: TRBJ2-7
v_call: TRBV6-5
cdr3_length: 13
clone_size: NA
d_call: TRBD1
cdr3_nt: TGTGCCAGCAAAAGGGACAGCTCCTACGAGCAGTACTTC
cdr3_aa: CASKRDSSYEQYF

j_call: TRBJ2-7
v_call: TRBV7-3
cdr3_length: 15
clone_size: NA
d_call: TRBD1
cdr3_nt: TGTGCCAGCAGCACCAGCGACAGGGGACTCTACGAGCAGTACTTC
cdr3_aa: CASSTSDRGLYEQYF

j_call: TRBJ2-1
v_call: TRBV4-3
cdr3_length: 18
clone_size: NA
d_call: NA
cdr3_nt: TGCGCCAGCAGCCAAGATTTGGAGTTAGCGTGGGCCTACAATGAGCAGTTCTTC
cdr3_aa: CASSQDLELAWAYNEQFF

j_call: TRBJ1-6
v_call: TRBV13
cdr3_length: 14
clone_size: NA
d_call: TRBD1
cdr3_nt: TGTGCCAGCAGCGGCCGACAGGGTGATTCACCCCTCCACTTT
cdr3_aa: CASSGRQGDSPLHF

j_call: TRBJ1-1
v_call: TRBV4-1
cdr3_length: 12
clone_size: NA
d_call: NA
cdr3_nt: TGCGCCAGCAGCCGAAGCCGGACTGAAGCTTTCTTT
cdr3_aa: CASSRSRTEAFF

j_call: TRBJ2-2
v_call: TRBV2
cdr3_length: 16
clone_size: NA
d_call: NA
cdr3_nt: TGTGCCAGCGGCCAGCCCGGGGTCAAACGGGACGGGGGGCTGTTTTTT
cdr3_aa: CASGQPGVKRDGGLFF

j_call: TRBJ2-3
v_call: TRBV30
cdr3_length: 12
clone_size: few
d_call: NA
cdr3_nt: TGTGCCTGGGCCCGGGGGAGTGGTCCGCAGTATTTT
cdr3_aa: CAWARGSGPQYF

j_call: TRBJ2-5
v_call: TRBV9
cdr3_length: 13
clone_size: NA
d_call: TRBD1
cdr3_nt: TGTGCCAGCAGCGTTGGACAGGTGGAGACCCAGTACTTC
cdr3_aa: CASSVGQVETQYF

j_call: TRBJ1-3
v_call: TRBV6-1
cdr3_length: 15
clone_size: NA
d_call: TRBD1
cdr3_nt: TGTGCCAGCAGTGGCCGGGACAGAACCGGAAACACCATATATTTT
cdr3_aa: CASSGRDRTGNTIYF

j_call: TRBJ1-2
v_call: TRBV6-5
cdr3_length: 12
clone_size: NA
d_call: NA
cdr3_nt: TGTGCCAGCAGCCCCAACAGGATTGGCTACACCTTC
cdr3_aa: CASSPNRIGYTF

j_call: TRBJ2-7
v_call: TRBV7-8
cdr3_length: 12
clone_size: NA
d_call: TRBD1
cdr3_nt: TGTGCCAGCAGCCCACGGGTTGGACAGGGATACTTC
cdr3_aa: CASSPRVGQGYF

j_call: TRBJ1-4
v_call: TRBV7-9
cdr3_length: 13
clone_size: NA
d_call: NA
cdr3_nt: TGTTCCAGCAGCTTAGACACGGGGATGAAACTGTTTTTT
cdr3_aa: CSSSLDTGMKLFF

j_call: TRBJ2-5
v_call: TRBV7-7
cdr3_length: 15
clone_size: NA
d_call: TRBD1
cdr3_nt: TGTGCTAGCAGCTTAGACAGGGGGAGCGTGGAGACCCAGTACTTC
cdr3_aa: CASSLDRGSVETQYF

j_call: TRBJ1-4
v_call: TRBV10-3
cdr3_length: 15
clone_size: NA
d_call: TRBD1
cdr3_nt: TGTGCCATCAGCCGGGACAGGGAGGAAAATGAAAAACTGTTTTTT
cdr3_aa: CAISRDREENEKLFF

j_call: TRBJ2-3
v_call: TRBV9
cdr3_length: 13
clone_size: NA
d_call: NA
cdr3_nt: TGTGCCAGCAGCGTAGCTAGGTCAGATACGCAGTATTTT
cdr3_aa: CASSVARSDTQYF

j_call: TRBJ1-2
v_call: TRBV6-1
cdr3_length: 12
clone_size: few
d_call: NA
cdr3_nt: TGTGCCAGCAGTGGAGGCGGCTATGGCTACACCTTC
cdr3_aa: CASSGGGYGYTF

j_call: TRBJ2-3
v_call: TRBV4-2
cdr3_length: 19
clone_size: NA
d_call: TRBD2
cdr3_nt: TGTGCCAGCAGCCAAGCCCAAATAGTTAGCGGGGGGGCCGCAGATACGCAGTATTTT
cdr3_aa: CASSQAQIVSGGAADTQYF

j_call: TRBJ2-1
v_call: TRBV9
cdr3_length: 13
clone_size: NA
d_call: NA
cdr3_nt: TGTGCCAGCAGCCTAAGGAGCTACAATGAGCAGTTCTTC
cdr3_aa: CASSLRSYNEQFF

j_call: TRBJ2-3
v_call: TRBV27
cdr3_length: 15
clone_size: NA
d_call: TRBD1
cdr3_nt: TGTGCCAGCAGTTTACCCCGGACAGGGACAGATACGCAGTATTTT
cdr3_aa: CASSLPRTGTDTQYF

j_call: TRBJ1-1
v_call: TRBV30
cdr3_length: 14
clone_size: NA
d_call: NA
cdr3_nt: TGTGCCTGGAGCCCAGGTCGGGGAATCACTGAAGCTTTCTTT
cdr3_aa: CAWSPGRGITEAFF

j_call: TRBJ2-7
v_call: TRBV11-3
cdr3_length: 15
clone_size: NA
d_call: TRBD2
cdr3_nt: TGTGCCAGCAGCTTAGAGGCGGGAGGGGTCCACGAGCAGTACTTC
cdr3_aa: CASSLEAGGVHEQYF

j_call: TRBJ1-4
v_call: TRBV7-9
cdr3_length: 16
clone_size: NA
d_call: TRBD1
cdr3_nt: TGTGCCAGCAGCTCCGGGACAGGGGGAACTAATGAAAAACTGTTTTTT
cdr3_aa: CASSSGTGGTNEKLFF

j_call: TRBJ1-2
v_call: TRBV5-1
cdr3_length: 11
clone_size: once
d_call: NA
cdr3_nt: TGCGCCAGCAGATCAGGGGTCGGCTACACCTTC
cdr3_aa: CASRSGVGYTF

j_call: TRBJ2-1
v_call: TRBV4-2
cdr3_length: 14
clone_size: NA
d_call: NA
cdr3_nt: TGTGCCAGCAGCCAAGCGAGGCTATACAATGAGCAGTTCTTC
cdr3_aa: CASSQARLYNEQFF

j_call: TRBJ1-6
v_call: TRBV5-1
cdr3_length: 16
clone_size: NA
d_call: NA
cdr3_nt: TGCGCCAGCAGCCCCGGAGGACGGGCGGGAAATTCACCCCTCCACTTT
cdr3_aa: CASSPGGRAGNSPLHF

j_call: TRBJ1-5
v_call: TRBV6-1
cdr3_length: 14
clone_size: NA
d_call: NA
cdr3_nt: TGTGCCAGCAACCCCGGGACTGCAAATCAGCCCCAGCATTTT
cdr3_aa: CASNPGTANQPQHF

j_call: TRBJ1-2
v_call: TRBV19
cdr3_length: 15
clone_size: NA
d_call: TRBD1
cdr3_nt: TGTGCCAGTAGGGCGGGACAGGGTCTCGAAAATGGCTACACCTTC
cdr3_aa: CASRAGQGLENGYTF

j_call: TRBJ2-2
v_call: TRBV5-1
cdr3_length: 14
clone_size: NA
d_call: TRBD1
cdr3_nt: TGCGCCAGCAGCCTGGGGACAGGGGCCGGGGAGCTGTTTTTT
cdr3_aa: CASSLGTGAGELFF

j_call: TRBJ2-1
v_call: TRBV9
cdr3_length: 15
clone_size: NA
d_call: NA
cdr3_nt: TGTGCCAGCAGCGTAGACCCTAGCGAGTACAATGAGCAGTTCTTC
cdr3_aa: CASSVDPSEYNEQFF

j_call: TRBJ1-1
v_call: TRBV7-3
cdr3_length: 15
clone_size: NA
d_call: NA
cdr3_nt: TGTGCCAGCAGCCTAGGGACTGGGCAGAACACTGAAGCTTTCTTT
cdr3_aa: CASSLGTGQNTEAFF

j_call: TRBJ2-2
v_call: TRBV6-4
cdr3_length: 14
clone_size: NA
d_call: NA
cdr3_nt: TGTGCCAGCACCTTAGACTCTTCCACCGGGGAGCTGTTTTTT
cdr3_aa: CASTLDSSTGELFF

j_call: TRBJ2-2
v_call: TRBV7-9
cdr3_length: 13
clone_size: NA
d_call: NA
cdr3_nt: TGTGCCAGCAGCCAATCGGTGGCCGGGGAGCTGTTTTTT
cdr3_aa: CASSQSVAGELFF

j_call: TRBJ2-3
v_call: TRBV7-9
cdr3_length: 15
clone_size: few
d_call: NA
cdr3_nt: TGTGCCAGCAGCTCCCCGGACAGTAGCACAGATACGCAGTATTTT
cdr3_aa: CASSSPDSSTDTQYF

j_call: TRBJ1-1
v_call: TRBV10-3
cdr3_length: 14
clone_size: NA
d_call: NA
cdr3_nt: TGTGCCATCAGCCTCCCTGGGGCGAGCACTGAAGCTTTCTTT
cdr3_aa: CAISLPGASTEAFF

j_call: TRBJ2-2
v_call: TRBV18
cdr3_length: 13
clone_size: once
d_call: NA
cdr3_nt: TGTGCCAGCTCACCCTTCGGACAGGAGGGGCTGTTTTTT
cdr3_aa: CASSPFGQEGLFF

j_call: TRBJ1-2
v_call: TRBV28
cdr3_length: 14
clone_size: NA
d_call: TRBD1
cdr3_nt: TGTGCCAGCAGTTTTGAGACAGGGAACTATGGCTACACCTTC
cdr3_aa: CASSFETGNYGYTF

j_call: TRBJ2-4
v_call: TRBV11-3
cdr3_length: 16
clone_size: NA
d_call: TRBD2
cdr3_nt: TGTGCCAGCAGCTCAGAAAGGGGAGGGTGGGCAAACATTCAGTACTTC
cdr3_aa: CASSSERGGWANIQYF

j_call: TRBJ2-7
v_call: TRBV6-5
cdr3_length: 15
clone_size: once
d_call: NA
cdr3_nt: TGTGCCAGCAGTTACCGCCACAGGGAGGGCTACGAGCAGTACTTC
cdr3_aa: CASSYRHREGYEQYF

j_call: TRBJ1-4
v_call: TRBV27
cdr3_length: 14
clone_size: NA
d_call: NA
cdr3_nt: TGTGCCAGCAGTCTAGACAGAGCGCAGGAAAAACTGTTTTTT
cdr3_aa: CASSLDRAQEKLFF

j_call: TRBJ1-2
v_call: TRBV7-9
cdr3_length: 15
clone_size: NA
d_call: TRBD1
cdr3_nt: TGTGCCAGCAGCGACCGGGGCAGGGGGCCCTATGGCTACACCTTC
cdr3_aa: CASSDRGRGPYGYTF

j_call: TRBJ2-3
v_call: TRBV4-3
cdr3_length: 15
clone_size: NA
d_call: NA
cdr3_nt: TGCGCCAGCAGCCAAGATGGCGGGACGACAGATACGCAGTATTTT
cdr3_aa: CASSQDGGTTDTQYF

j_call: TRBJ2-1
v_call: TRBV19
cdr3_length: 15
clone_size: NA
d_call: TRBD2
cdr3_nt: TGTGCCACCAGTCTCGGGACTAGCGGACACAATGAGCAGTTCTTC
cdr3_aa: CATSLGTSGHNEQFF

j_call: TRBJ2-2
v_call: TRBV7-2
cdr3_length: 13
clone_size: NA
d_call: NA
cdr3_nt: TGTGCCAGCAGCTTTTCTTTTACCGGGGAGCTGTTTTTT
cdr3_aa: CASSFSFTGELFF

j_call: TRBJ2-5
v_call: TRBV6-5
cdr3_length: 14
clone_size: NA
d_call: NA
cdr3_nt: TGTGCCAGCAGTTACTCGCGGCTAGCAGAGACCCAGTACTTC
cdr3_aa: CASSYSRLAETQYF

j_call: TRBJ1-4
v_call: TRBV11-2
cdr3_length: 14
clone_size: NA
d_call: TRBD1
cdr3_nt: TGTGCCAGCAGCTCCCGGGACAGGGGTGAAAAACTGTTTTTT
cdr3_aa: CASSSRDRGEKLFF

j_call: TRBJ2-7
v_call: TRBV2
cdr3_length: 17
clone_size: NA
d_call: TRBD2
cdr3_nt: TGTGCCAGCAGTTCTACAACTAGCGGGAGATCTGGATACGAGCAGTACTTC
cdr3_aa: CASSSTTSGRSGYEQYF

j_call: TRBJ2-1
v_call: TRBV4-3
cdr3_length: 13
clone_size: once
d_call: NA
cdr3_nt: TGCGCCAGCAGCCAGCTTAACAGGAATGAGCAGTTCTTC
cdr3_aa: CASSQLNRNEQFF

j_call: TRBJ2-5
v_call: TRBV11-2
cdr3_length: 17
clone_size: NA
d_call: TRBD2
cdr3_nt: TGTGCCAGCAGCTTAGTCCAAAAGCGGGGGGTTGCGGAGACCCAGTACTTC
cdr3_aa: CASSLVQKRGVAETQYF

j_call: TRBJ2-7
v_call: TRBV5-6
cdr3_length: 15
clone_size: NA
d_call: NA
cdr3_nt: TGTGCCAGCAGCTTGAGTGGCACGCCCTCCTACGAGCAGTACTTC
cdr3_aa: CASSLSGTPSYEQYF

j_call: TRBJ2-2
v_call: TRBV5-1
cdr3_length: 16
clone_size: NA
d_call: TRBD2
cdr3_nt: TGCGCCAGCAGCTCCAATAGCGGGAGGAACACCGGGGAGCTGTTTTTT
cdr3_aa: CASSSNSGRNTGELFF

j_call: TRBJ1-4
v_call: TRBV4-3
cdr3_length: 15
clone_size: once
d_call: TRBD1
cdr3_nt: TGCGCCAGCAGCCAGGGACAGGGCCGTAATGAAAAACTGTTTTTT
cdr3_aa: CASSQGQGRNEKLFF

j_call: TRBJ1-2
v_call: TRBV18
cdr3_length: 17
clone_size: NA
d_call: TRBD1
cdr3_nt: TGTGCCAGCTCACGACCGGGACAGGGGGCGGGGAATTATGGCTACACCTTC
cdr3_aa: CASSRPGQGAGNYGYTF

j_call: TRBJ1-4
v_call: TRBV7-2
cdr3_length: 15
clone_size: NA
d_call: NA
cdr3_nt: TGTGCCAGCAGCCGAGGACAGATCGGTAATGAAAAACTGTTTTTT
cdr3_aa: CASSRGQIGNEKLFF

j_call: TRBJ1-1
v_call: TRBV28
cdr3_length: 14
clone_size: NA
d_call: NA
cdr3_nt: TGTGCCAGCAGTTTACAGTTTATGAACACTGAAGCTTTCTTT
cdr3_aa: CASSLQFMNTEAFF

j_call: TRBJ1-2
v_call: TRBV11-2
cdr3_length: 16
clone_size: once
d_call: NA
cdr3_nt: TGTGCCAGCAGCCAATTTAACAGGGCCCGTGAGAATGGCTACACCTTC
cdr3_aa: CASSQFNRARENGYTF

j_call: TRBJ1-2
v_call: TRBV19
cdr3_length: 15
clone_size: NA
d_call: NA
cdr3_nt: TGTGCCAGTAGTAGCTCGGGGGGCGCGGGCTATGGCTACACCTTC
cdr3_aa: CASSSSGGAGYGYTF

j_call: TRBJ1-1
v_call: TRBV28
cdr3_length: 14
clone_size: few
d_call: TRBD1
cdr3_nt: TGTGCCAGCAGTATACAGGGGAAGAACACTGAAGCTTTCTTT
cdr3_aa: CASSIQGKNTEAFF

j_call: TRBJ2-7
v_call: TRBV7-9
cdr3_length: 13
clone_size: few
d_call: NA
cdr3_nt: TGTTCCAGCAGCTTACAGGGTGCGGACGAGCAGTACTTC
cdr3_aa: CSSSLQGADEQYF